These 21 T cell receptor beta chains came from one sample sequenced in a study of blood T cell repertoires in COVID-19. Produced via immunoSEQ multiplex PCR; TCRdb's table is partial and in-frame only. The sample holds 300,000 to 500,000 clones, over 75% seen once. Sequenced sample: PBMCs or T cells enriched from blood (not recorded which). Every receptor here comes from a woman aged 30 to 39 with acute COVID-19.

This clone was seen more than once but under ten times. The rearrangement uses TRBV5-6 and TRBJ1-2; D is possibly TRBD1 (6 bases). The CDR3 spans 13 residues. Germline V lookup: CDR1 SGHDT, CDR2 YYEEEE. The V end was cut by 9 bases, the J end by 5 bases, with 17 bases between. This CDR3 is CATTGSRTYGYTF. CDR3 nucleotides: TGTGCCACCACAGGGAGTCGAACATATGGCTACACCTTC.

V is TRBV19 and J is TRBJ1-6; tentatively, D is TRBD1 (6 bases). This CDR3 comprises 15 residues. V lost 0 bases and J lost 14, with 17 bases in between. CDR1 is LNHDA, CDR2 SQIVND, per germline (reference sequence). Here the CDR3 DNA reads TGTGCCAGTAGTATAGAGGGAGGGGGGCCCTCGGCCCTCCACTTT. It yields the protein CASSIEGGGPSALHF. Based on the CDR3 plus reference TRBV19 and TRBJ1-6, the full variable domain is DGGITQSPKYLFRKEGQNVTLSCEQNLNHDAMYWYRQDPGQGLRLIYYSQIVNDFQKGDIAEGYSVSREKKESFPLTVTSAQKNPTAFYLCASSIEGGGPSALHFGNGTRLTVT.

The V gene is TRBV18, the J gene TRBJ1-1, with D unresolved. Trimming left V 1 base short and J 3 bases short, with 6 bases between. The CDR3 spans 13 residues. Per germline, CDR1 KGHSH and CDR2 LQKENI. CDR3 coding DNA: TGTGCCAGCTCACCACAACGGGACACTGAAGCTTTCTTT. It specifies CASSPQRDTEAFF.

The chain couples TRBV4-3 to TRBJ2-1; TRBD1 matches at 7 bases. The CDR3 is 16 residues long. CDR1 and CDR2 (germline): LGHNA, YSLEER. With V trimmed by 1 base and J by 3 bases, 6 bases remained unmatched. CDR3 protein: CASSQGNRQGYNEQFF. For the CDR3, the DNA is TGCGCCAGCAGCCAAGGGAACCGACAGGGCTACAATGAGCAGTTCTTC.

The CDR3 region is CASSYAGQIETQYF. CDR3 nucleotides: TGTGCCAGCAGTTACGCCGGACAGATAGAGACCCAGTACTTC. The chain joins TRBV6-2 or TRBV6-3 to TRBJ2-5; possible D gene TRBD1, 6 bases. The CDR3 is 14 residues long. Germline V gives CDR1 MNHEY, CDR2 SVGEGT. The V end was cut by 2 bases, the J end by 4 bases, with 11 bases between.

As concerns this clone: This sample includes further DNA sequences coding for the same CDR3. V is TRBV5-1 and J is TRBJ2-3, with 8 nucleotides matching TRBD1. The germline V gene encodes CDR1 SGHRS and CDR2 YFSETQ. There are 15 residues in the CDR3. With V trimmed by 0 bases and J by 2 bases, 2 bases remained unmatched. The CDR3 coding sequence is TGCGCCAGCAGCTTGGGACAGGGGTCCACAGATACGCAGTATTTT. Residues: CASSLGQGSTDTQYF. The whole variable domain, remainder taken from reference TRBV5-1 and TRBJ2-3, is KAGVTQTPRYLIKTRGQQVTLSCSPISGHRSVSWYQQTPGQGLQFLFEYFSETQRNKGNFPGRFSGRQFSNSRSEMNVSTLELGDSALYLCASSLGQGSTDTQYFGPGTRLTVL.

In this sample, this clone turned up a few times. The gene calls are TRBV6-5 and TRBJ1-2; TRBD1 agrees at 8 bases. The junction had 7 bases not matched to a gene; V was cut back by 5 bases and J by 8 bases. The CDR3 loop spans 13 amino acids. The germline CDR1 and CDR2 sequences are MNHEY and SVGAGI. CDR3 bases: TGTGCCAGCAGTCCCGGACAGGGTTTGGGCTACACCTTC. Protein sequence: CASSPGQGLGYTF.

The V and J genes are TRBV7-3 and TRBJ2-5; 13 nucleotides match TRBD2. Germline V CDR1 and CDR2: SGHTA, FQGTGA. Germline trimming cut 6 bases from V and 5 bases from J; bases unmatched to any gene: 6. CDR3 length: 15 residues. This CDR3 reads CASRRGTSGAETQYF. The CDR3 DNA is TGTGCCAGCAGGCGAGGGACTAGCGGGGCCGAGACCCAGTACTTC.

This clone was detected only a few times. The rearrangement uses TRBV7-9 and TRBJ2-5, with 11 positions matching TRBD2. The junction had 5 bases not matched to a gene; V was cut back by 5 bases and J by 3 bases. Germline lookup yields CDR1 SEHNR and CDR2 FQNEAQ (reference sequence). The CDR3 loop spans 15 amino acids. The CDR3 region is CASSPLAGGKETQYF. CDR3 in DNA: TGTGCCAGCAGCCCCCTAGCGGGGGGCAAAGAGACCCAGTACTTC. Drawing the rest from reference TRBV7-9 and TRBJ2-5, the complete variable domain is DTGVSQNPRHKITKRGQNVTFRCDPISEHNRLYWYRQTLGQGPEFLTYFQNEAQLEKSRLLSDRFSAERPKGSFSTLEIQRTEQGDSAMYLCASSPLAGGKETQYFGPGTRLLVL.

Only one count was recorded for this clone. The V gene is TRBV7-2, the J gene TRBJ1-4; 8 nucleotides match TRBD1. The ends lost 2 bases at V and 7 bases at J; junction bases unmatched: 6. This CDR3 comprises 15 residues. CDR1 SGHTA and CDR2 FQGNSA come from the germline V gene. The CDR3 DNA reads as TGTGCCAGCAGCTTATATCAGGGGGCAGGTGAAAAACTGTTTTTT. Protein: CASSLYQGAGEKLFF.

The V call is TRBV9, the J call TRBJ2-1; the D gene is possibly TRBD1 (5 bases). V was clipped by 0 bases and J by 8 bases, with 9 bases between them. Germline lookup yields CDR1 SGDLS and CDR2 YYNGEE. The CDR3 is made up of 13 amino acids. CDR3 loop: CASSVEFRDEQFF. Here the CDR3 DNA reads TGTGCCAGCAGCGTAGAATTCAGGGATGAGCAGTTCTTC.

V usage is TRBV7-9 and J usage is TRBJ1-1; no reliable D call. CDR1 and CDR2 from the germline V gene are SEHNR and FQNEAQ (reference sequence). The CDR3 spans 15 residues. Trimming stripped 6 bases from V and 5 bases from J, with 19 bases between. CDR3 nucleotides: TGTGCCAGCAGGCACCTGGACGTGGGGAGGACTGAAGCTTTCTTT. Protein: CASRHLDVGRTEAFF. The full variable domain, its missing parts supplied by reference TRBV7-9 and TRBJ1-1, is DTGVSQNPRHKITKRGQNVTFRCDPISEHNRLYWYRQTLGQGPEFLTYFQNEAQLEKSRLLSDRFSAERPKGSFSTLEIQRTEQGDSAMYLCASRHLDVGRTEAFFGQGTRLTVV.

The chain employs TRBV5-6 and TRBJ1-3; D is undetermined. The CDR3 loop spans 14 amino acids. CDR1 and CDR2 (germline): SGHDT, YYEEEE. V lost 2 bases, J lost 4 bases, and 10 bases lay in between. CDR3 region: CASSFPGLGNTIYF. Here the CDR3 DNA reads TGTGCCAGCAGCTTCCCCGGGTTGGGAAACACCATATATTTT.

The chain couples TRBV3-1 (or the pseudogene TRBV3-2) to TRBJ2-1; D might be TRBD1 (5 bases). V dropped 0 bases and J dropped 7 bases, with 10 bases sitting between them. In germline, CDR1 is LGHDT, CDR2 YNNKEL (reference sequence). The CDR3 runs 14 residues. The CDR3 nucleotides read TGTGCCAGCAGCCAAGATTTTTCAGGGAATGAGCAGTTCTTC. Amino acid sequence: CASSQDFSGNEQFF.

The CDR3 is CASSLGLARSTDTQYF. CDR3 nucleotides: TGCGCCAGCAGCTTGGGACTAGCTCGTTCGACAGATACGCAGTATTTT. The rearrangement links TRBV5-1 to TRBJ2-3; TRBD2 matches 7 bases. The germline V gene encodes CDR1 SGHRS and CDR2 YFSETQ. V shed 0 bases, J shed 3 bases, and the junction held 7 bases outside the gene matches. This CDR3 has 16 amino acids.

This clone turned up a few times. The same CDR3 is also encoded by other DNA sequences in this sample. The chain recombines TRBV12-3 or TRBV12-4 with TRBJ1-2; D remains ambiguous. V shed 3 bases and J shed 4 bases, with 6 bases lying between them. This CDR3 is built from 12 residues. This chain's CDR3 is CASSFGGYGYTF. The DNA for the CDR3 is TGTGCCAGCAGTTTCGGTGGCTATGGCTACACCTTC.

The chain recombines TRBV6-5 with TRBJ1-4; D not resolved. The V gene's germline CDR1 is MNHEY and CDR2 SVGAGI. V lost 4 bases and J 0 bases, leaving 9 bases between the germline ends. The CDR3 covers 15 residues. CDR3 loop: CASSSRRATNEKLFF. The CDR3 DNA follows: TGTGCCAGCAGTTCCCGGCGGGCAACTAATGAAAAACTGTTTTTT.

The chain uses TRBV2 and TRBJ2-7, with D tentatively TRBD2 (5 bases). V lost 3 bases, J lost 5 bases, and 17 bases lay in between. In germline, CDR1 is SNHLY, CDR2 FYNNEI. The CDR3 spans 15 residues. CDR3 sequence: CASSDLGTRVNEQYF. The DNA of the CDR3 is TGTGCCAGCAGTGATCTGGGAACTAGGGTTAACGAGCAGTACTTC.

The CDR3 protein is CASSVGDSGGSEQYF. CDR3 DNA: TGTGCCAGCAGCGTAGGGGATAGCGGGGGATCCGAGCAGTACTTC. This rearrangement joins TRBV9 to TRBJ2-7, with 9 positions matching TRBD2. CDR3 length: 15 residues. Germline CDR1 SGDLS, CDR2 YYNGEE. With 0 bases clipped from V and 6 bases from J, the junction kept 7 bases outside the gene matches.

The chain recombines TRBV4-1 with TRBJ1-5; TRBD1 agrees at 8 bases. The CDR3 is 15 amino acids. The junction had 2 bases not matched to a gene; V was cut back by 2 bases and J by 2 bases. CDR1 MGHRA and CDR2 YSYEKL come from the germline V gene. As DNA, the CDR3 is TGCGCCAGCAGCCAACAGGGGGCGGGCAATCAGCCCCAGCATTTT. It yields the protein CASSQQGAGNQPQHF.

The chain is built from TRBV29-1 and TRBJ2-7; TRBD1 is a possible D gene (5 bases). V lost 2 bases to trimming and J lost 2 bases, with 10 bases between them. The CDR3 length is 13 residues. Germline V gene data show CDR1 as SQVTM and CDR2 as ANQGSEA. The DNA of the CDR3 is TGCAGCGTTGAATCCAGGGCCCCCTACGAGCAGTACTTC. It is translated as CSVESRAPYEQYF.